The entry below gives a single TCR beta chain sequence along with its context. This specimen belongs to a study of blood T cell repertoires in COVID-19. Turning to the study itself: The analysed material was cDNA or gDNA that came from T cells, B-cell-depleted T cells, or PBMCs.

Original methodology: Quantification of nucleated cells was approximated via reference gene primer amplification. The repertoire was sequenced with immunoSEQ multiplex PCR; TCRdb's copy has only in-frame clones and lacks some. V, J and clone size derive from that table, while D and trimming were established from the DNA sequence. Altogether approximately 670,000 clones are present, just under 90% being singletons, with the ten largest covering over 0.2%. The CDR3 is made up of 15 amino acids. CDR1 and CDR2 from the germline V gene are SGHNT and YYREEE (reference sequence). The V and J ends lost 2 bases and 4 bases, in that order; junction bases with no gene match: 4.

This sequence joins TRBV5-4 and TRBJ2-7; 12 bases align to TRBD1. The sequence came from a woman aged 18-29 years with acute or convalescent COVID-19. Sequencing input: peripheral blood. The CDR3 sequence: CASSFGTGGSYEQYF. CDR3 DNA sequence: TGTGCCAGCAGCTTTGGGACAGGGGGCAGTTACGAGCAGTACTTC.